Below are 8 T cell receptor beta chains sequenced from a single sample in a study of T cell repertoires in ileal Crohn's disease. Sequencing used immunoSEQ multiplex PCR; TCRdb keeps in-frame clones, though not all of them. The sample holds under 8,500 clones; roughly 73% are singletons and the top ten take 7.5% to 9.5%. The sequencing input was ileal tissue. The receptor source for this set is an adult with Crohn's disease.

This chain connects TRBV2 to TRBJ2-5; tentative D call: TRBD2 (7 bases). The V gene lost 4 bases and the J gene lost 2 bases, with 14 bases spanning the gap. CDR3 length: 15 amino acids. The germline gives CDR1 SNHLY, CDR2 FYNNEI. This CDR3 is CASSAAGATQETQYF. CDR3 in DNA: TGTGCCAGCAGTGCTGCGGGGGCGACACAAGAGACCCAGTACTTC.

The V and J genes are TRBV19 and TRBJ2-6; no clear D. Germline CDR1 reads LNHDA; CDR2 reads SQIVND (reference sequence). There are 18 residues in the CDR3. Trimming took off 5 bases at V and 5 bases at J, with 22 bases between the two ends. This chain's CDR3 is CASSAYPTNQSRANVLTF. CDR3 in DNA: TGTGCCAGTAGTGCGTATCCGACAAATCAAAGTCGGGCCAACGTCCTGACTTTC.

The chain uses TRBV9 and TRBJ2-4; 8 bases fit TRBD1. The CDR3 has 14 residues. Germline trimming cut 3 bases from V and 9 bases from J; bases unmatched to any gene: 8. The germline gives CDR1 SGDLS, CDR2 YYNGEE. CDR3 loop: CASSGPGGSSIQYF. The DNA of the CDR3 is TGTGCCAGCAGCGGTCCAGGGGGCTCGAGCATTCAGTACTTC.

The chain links TRBV6-1 to TRBJ1-5; TRBD1 aligns across 8 bases. The junction had 9 bases not matched to a gene; V was cut back by 4 bases and J by 7 bases. Germline V CDR1 and CDR2: MNHNS, SASEGT. CDR3 length: 15 residues. CDR3 nucleotides: TGTGCCAGCAGTGCCTTGACAGGGGCGGTCCAGCCCCAGCATTTT. Encoded protein: CASSALTGAVQPQHF.

This clone was found once. The chain is built from TRBV19 and TRBJ1-3; TRBD1 is a possible D gene (5 bases). This CDR3 is built from 15 residues. V was pared by 3 bases and J by 4 bases, with 13 bases between. The V gene's germline CDR1 is LNHDA and CDR2 SQIVND (reference sequence). CDR3 amino acids: CASSILRRVGNTIYF. DNA of the CDR3: TGTGCCAGTAGTATCCTCCGCAGGGTCGGAAACACCATATATTTT.

V gene TRBV30 combines with J gene TRBJ2-7, with D perhaps TRBD2 (5 bases). This CDR3 comprises 14 residues. V was clipped by 3 bases and J by 6 bases, with 18 bases between them. Germline V CDR1 and CDR2: GTSNPN, SVGIG (reference sequence). The CDR3 DNA reads as TGTGCCTGGAGACGAGGGAACCCCTTGGGCGAGCAGTACTTC. This encodes CAWRRGNPLGEQYF.

V is TRBV11-1 and J is TRBJ2-1; TRBD2 might be the D (7 bases). CDR1 is SGHAT and CDR2 is FQDESV in the germline V gene (reference sequence). The CDR3 is 15 residues long. V lost 3 bases and J 8 bases, leaving 17 bases between the germline ends. CDR3 residues: CASSFIGGPRDEQFF. CDR3 coding DNA: TGTGCCAGCAGCTTCATCGGGGGGCCGCGGGATGAGCAGTTCTTC.

This sequence joins TRBV19 and TRBJ2-3; TRBD2 matches 11 bases. CDR1 LNHDA and CDR2 SQIVND come from the germline V gene (reference sequence). V lost 5 bases and J lost 1; bases outside the gene matches: 5. The CDR3 has 16 residues. CDR3 region: CASSQTSGARTDTQYF. CDR3 bases: TGTGCCAGTAGTCAGACTAGCGGGGCTCGCACAGATACGCAGTATTTT.